This T cell receptor (beta chain) originates from a study of shared clonotypes between healthy human individuals. The CDR3 has 15 residues. Trimming shortened V by 3 bases and J by 9 bases, and 18 bases separated the two germline ends. The germline gives CDR1 LNHDA, CDR2 SQIVND (reference sequence). Sequencing used immunoSEQ multiplex PCR; TCRdb keeps in-frame clones, though not all of them. The table has about 1.1 million clones, around three quarters seen once. The sequenced sample was memory CD4+ T cells from PBMCs. The subset denotes: CD45RA-negative fraction. The chain combines TRBV19 with TRBJ1-5; TRBD1 might be the D (5 bases). This clonotype was obtained from a man between 18 and 29 years old in good health. Some clones in this sample may be carry-over from other donors' samples. The CDR3 DNA sequence: TGTGCCAGTAGTATTGTGGACATCGACCAGTGGCCCCAGCATTTT. Its protein is CASSIVDIDQWPQHF.